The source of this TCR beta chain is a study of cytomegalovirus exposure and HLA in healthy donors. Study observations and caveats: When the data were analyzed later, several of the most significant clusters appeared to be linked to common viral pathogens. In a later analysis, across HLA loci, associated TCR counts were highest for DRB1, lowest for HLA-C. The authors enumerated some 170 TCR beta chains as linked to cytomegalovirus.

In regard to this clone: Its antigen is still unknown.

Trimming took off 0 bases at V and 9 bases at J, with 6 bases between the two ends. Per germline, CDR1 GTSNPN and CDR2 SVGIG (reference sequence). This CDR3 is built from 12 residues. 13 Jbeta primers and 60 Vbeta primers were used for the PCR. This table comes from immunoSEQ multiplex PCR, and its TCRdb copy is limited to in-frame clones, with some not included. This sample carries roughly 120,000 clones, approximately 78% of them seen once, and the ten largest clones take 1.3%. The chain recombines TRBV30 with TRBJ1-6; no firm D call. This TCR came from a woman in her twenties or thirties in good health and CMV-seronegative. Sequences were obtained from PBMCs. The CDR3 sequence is CAWSVRGSPLHF. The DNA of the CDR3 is TGTGCCTGGAGTGTACGAGGTTCACCCCTCCACTTT.